A single sample gave rise to the 16 T cell receptor beta chains below, sequenced in a study of beta chain features in type 1 diabetes. The study, taken as a whole, reports: Moderate but significant shortening of TCRB CDR3s was recorded in all four CD4+ subsets from Type 1 diabetes patients.

The whole isolated RNA underwent reverse transcription, so sequencing captured expressed TCRB transcripts. The method was immunoSEQ multiplex PCR; TCRdb's version includes in-frame clones alone and lacks a portion of them. The data contain some 350,000 clones, around 10% of them seen just once; the ten biggest clones take up approximately 0.55%. These receptors' targets are unknown. The sample taken for sequencing was central memory CD4+ T cells from blood. These receptors were taken from a young man with type 1 diabetes.

This clone appeared a few times. The V gene is TRBV4-2, the J gene TRBJ2-1; 13 nucleotides match TRBD2. Germline V CDR1 and CDR2: LGHNA, YNFKEQ. The V and J ends lost 3 bases and 7 bases, in that order; junction bases with no gene match: 9. The CDR3 has 17 amino acids. The CDR3 DNA is TGTGCCAGCAGCCAGACTAGCGGGAGGCTTCCCGGGAATGAGCAGTTCTTC. Protein: CASSQTSGRLPGNEQFF.

This clone was seen a handful of times. V is TRBV5-1 and J is TRBJ2-1; TRBD2 matches 9 bases. Germline V gene data show CDR1 as SGHRS and CDR2 as YFSETQ. J was trimmed by 5 bases and V by 5 bases; bases with no gene match: 8. The CDR3 contains 15 residues. Here the CDR3 DNA reads TGCGCCAGCAGTAGCGGGAGTATCGGAGACAATGAGCAGTTCTTC. The encoded protein is CASSSGSIGDNEQFF.

In its sample, this clone was seen a few times. The chain is built from TRBV7-2 and TRBJ1-3; D unresolved. The CDR3 is made up of 12 amino acids. Germline V gene lookup returns CDR1 SGHTA and CDR2 FQGNSA. The V gene lost 2 bases and the J gene lost 1 base, with 0 bases spanning the gap. The CDR3 region has the DNA TGTGCCAGCAGCTTATCTGGAAACACCATATATTTT. Amino acid sequence: CASSLSGNTIYF.

At least ten counts were recorded for this clone. The J gene is TRBJ2-1, the V gene TRBV11-3; TRBD1 matches at 9 bases. CDR1 is SGHNT, CDR2 YENEEA, per germline. With V trimmed by 8 bases and J by 8 bases, 7 bases remained unmatched. CDR3 length equals 13 residues. This CDR3 is CASHGQGRDEQFF. In nucleotides, the CDR3 is TGTGCCAGCCATGGACAGGGGAGAGATGAGCAGTTCTTC.

The genes are TRBV5-6 and TRBJ2-7; perhaps D is TRBD1 or TRBD2 (5 bases each). CDR3 length: 13 amino acids. The germline gives CDR1 SGHDT, CDR2 YYEEEE. Trimming removed 4 bases from V and 2 bases from J, with 10 bases in between. The CDR3 nucleotides read TGTGCCAGCAGCAACCGGGGACCCTACGAGCAGTACTTC. This codes for CASSNRGPYEQYF.

In this sample, this clone turned up a few times. The V and J genes are TRBV11-2 and TRBJ2-7; D is perhaps TRBD1 or TRBD2 (5 bases each). The CDR3 loop spans 14 amino acids. V lost 6 bases and J 0 bases, leaving 12 bases between the germline ends. Germline V gene sequence: CDR1 SGHAT, CDR2 FQNNGV. CDR3 in DNA: TGTGCCAGCAGGCGGCCGGGGACCTCCTACGAGCAGTACTTC. Translation: CASRRPGTSYEQYF.

The sample holds many counts of this clone. The J gene is TRBJ1-4, the V gene TRBV6-1; maybe TRBD1 (5 bases). Germline-derived CDR1 and CDR2 are MNHNS and SASEGT. There are 15 residues in the CDR3. Trimming shortened V by 2 bases and J by 6 bases, and 13 bases separated the two germline ends. The CDR3 region is CASSESGTADEKLFF. The CDR3 nucleotides are TGTGCCAGCAGTGAATCCGGGACGGCTGATGAAAAACTGTTTTTT.

The chain links TRBV5-1 to TRBJ2-1, with a possible D match to TRBD2 (6 bases). Trimming shortened V by 0 bases and J by 1 base, and 8 bases separated the two germline ends. Germline values: CDR1 SGHRS, CDR2 YFSETQ. This CDR3 has 15 amino acids. The CDR3 DNA is TGCGCCAGCAGCTTGGCCAGCGGGTCCTACAATGAGCAGTTCTTC. Protein: CASSLASGSYNEQFF.

This chain joins TRBV5-6 and TRBJ2-1; no clear D. V dropped 4 bases and J dropped 0 bases, with 20 bases sitting between them. The CDR3 loop spans 18 amino acids. Germline V gene sequence: CDR1 SGHDT, CDR2 YYEEEE. DNA of the CDR3: TGTGCCAGCAGCCCCCCCCGACGACCGCCAAGCTCCTACAATGAGCAGTTCTTC. Its protein product is CASSPPRRPPSSYNEQFF.

This clone was recorded a few times. This chain connects TRBV11-2 to TRBJ2-5; TRBD2 matches 11 bases. Trimming at V came to 5 bases and at J to 5 bases, leaving 7 bases not matched to a gene. Germline-derived CDR1 and CDR2 are SGHAT and FQNNGV. CDR3 length: 15 amino acids. CDR3 coding DNA: TGTGCCAGCAGCACCGTAGCGGGAGGGATGGAGACCCAGTACTTC. Amino acids: CASSTVAGGMETQYF.

The chain is built from TRBV5-1 and TRBJ2-7; perhaps TRBD1 as D (7 bases). The CDR3 has 16 amino acids. Germline assignment: CDR1 SGHRS and CDR2 YFSETQ. V was clipped by 4 bases and J by 1 base, with 18 bases between them. CDR3 amino acids: CASSHGRQGLSYEQYF. CDR3 coding DNA: TGCGCCAGCAGCCATGGACGACAGGGACTTTCCTACGAGCAGTACTTC.

This chain connects TRBV6-5 to TRBJ2-1, with D tentatively TRBD2 (5 bases). The CDR3 has 15 residues. V gave up 5 bases and J gave up 7 bases, with 18 bases separating them. The germline CDR1 and CDR2 sequences are MNHEY and SVGAGI. CDR3 nucleotides: TGTGCCAGCAGTGCCGGCTCGGCGGGTGGTAATGAGCAGTTCTTC. It translates to CASSAGSAGGNEQFF.

Only a few counts were recorded for this clone. The rearrangement uses TRBV7-2 and TRBJ2-1; the D is unclear. CDR1 and CDR2 (germline): SGHTA, FQGNSA. Trimming shortened V by 0 bases and J by 3 bases, and 6 bases separated the two germline ends. The CDR3 consists of 14 residues. CDR3 bases: TGTGCCAGCAGCTTAGCCGGGCGCTACAATGAGCAGTTCTTC. Its translation: CASSLAGRYNEQFF.

This clone was observed at least ten times. V is TRBV7-9 and J is TRBJ1-1; TRBD1 matches at 8 bases. CDR1 SEHNR and CDR2 FQNEAQ come from the germline V gene (reference sequence). With V trimmed by 5 bases and J by 0 bases, 5 bases remained unmatched. The CDR3 loop spans 15 amino acids. The CDR3 nucleotides read TGTGCCAGCAGCGTATCAGGGGGCCTGAACACTGAAGCTTTCTTT. This translates into CASSVSGGLNTEAFF.

In its sample, this clone was seen a few times. V usage is TRBV5-1 and J usage is TRBJ2-5; 11 bases map to TRBD2. Germline V gene data show CDR1 as SGHRS and CDR2 as YFSETQ. J lost 5 bases, V lost 0 bases, and 3 bases had no gene match. This CDR3 region has 15 residues. The CDR3 DNA reads as TGCGCCAGCAGCTTGGTTGGGACTAGCGGTGAGACCCAGTACTTC. Protein product: CASSLVGTSGETQYF. Full variable domain (missing parts from reference TRBV5-1 and TRBJ2-5): KAGVTQTPRYLIKTRGQQVTLSCSPISGHRSVSWYQQTPGQGLQFLFEYFSETQRNKGNFPGRFSGRQFSNSRSEMNVSTLELGDSALYLCASSLVGTSGETQYFGPGTRLLVL.

This clone was observed a handful of times. The chain has TRBV28 and TRBJ2-2; 11 nucleotides match TRBD2. CDR3 length: 16 residues. Germline lookup yields CDR1 MDHEN and CDR2 SYDVKM. After removal of 2 bases from V and 7 bases from J, the junction contained 6 bases not matched to a gene. The CDR3 DNA sequence: TGTGCCAGCAGTTTAGGAGGGACTAGCGGTTACGGGGAGCTGTTTTTT. It yields the protein CASSLGGTSGYGELFF. The variable domain in full, completed from reference TRBV28 and TRBJ2-2, reads DVKVTQSSRYLVKRTGEKVFLECVQDMDHENMFWYRQDPGLGLRLIYFSYDVKMKEKGDIPEGYSVSREKKERFSLILESASTNQTSMYLCASSLGGTSGYGELFFGEGSRLTVL.